These 5 T cell receptor beta chains were all obtained from the same sample, sequenced in a study of spatial heterogeneity in lung cancer. The time point was: sample taken at primary tumor resection. No cells were sorted before sequencing. The whole RNA sequenced was extracted from tumor, nontumor lung or frozen PBMC. Via MiXCR, TCRdb re-called the 5' RACE reads, giving one row per CDR3 protein. The sample lists around 40,000 distinct CDR3 sequences; 5.2% were seen once. The material was PBMCs, obtained at surgery. All receptors derive from a female donor with early-stage non-small cell lung cancer.

This clonotype is deemed medium-sized. J is TRBJ2-3 and V is TRBV20-1; D not certain. The CDR3 spans 13 residues. Germline loops: CDR1 DFQATT, CDR2 SNEGSKA (reference sequence). V gave up 0 bases and J gave up 2 bases, with 6 bases separating them. For the CDR3, the DNA is TGCAGTGCTAGAGACACTATCACAGATACGCAGTATTTT. Its translation: CSARDTITDTQYF.

In this sample, this clonotype turned up many times. This sequence joins TRBV11-2 and TRBJ1-5; possibly TRBD1 for D (6 bases). The CDR3 sequence is 16 residues long. The V gene's germline CDR1 is SGHAT and CDR2 FQNNGV. V was cut by 1 base and J by 7 bases, with 17 bases left in between. The CDR3 DNA reads as TGTGCCAGCAGCTTAGGAGCTTCGGGGGCGTCACAGCCCCAGCATTTT. This translates into CASSLGASGASQPQHF.

This clonotype was seen many times. The genes are TRBV27 and TRBJ1-2, with D unresolved. The germline gives CDR1 MNHEY, CDR2 SMNVEV (reference sequence). V was cut by 6 bases and J by 4 bases, with 15 bases left in between. The CDR3 extends over 14 amino acids. CDR3 amino acids: CASRLRGSSYGYTF. The CDR3 coding sequence is TGTGCCAGCAGACTTCGAGGATCTAGCTATGGCTACACCTTC.

In this sample, this clonotype turned up many times. The V gene is TRBV9, the J gene TRBJ1-1; 7 bases align to TRBD1. Germline V lookup: CDR1 SGDLS, CDR2 YYNGEE. The CDR3 sequence is 15 residues long. Trimming took 0 bases from V and 3 from J; bases not matched to a gene: 5. The DNA for the CDR3 is TGTGCCAGCAGCGTAGAAGAGGGGGCAGACACTGAAGCTTTCTTT. The encoded protein is CASSVEEGADTEAFF.

There are many counts of this clonotype. This chain connects TRBV12-3 or TRBV12-4 to TRBJ1-1, with 7 bases that match TRBD1. This CDR3 is built from 14 residues. Losses at the gene ends were 1 base for V and 8 bases for J; bases not matched to a gene: 7. CDR3 DNA: TGTGCCAGCAGTTTAGAAGGCAGGGGGGACGAAGCTTTCTTT. Its protein product is CASSLEGRGDEAFF.